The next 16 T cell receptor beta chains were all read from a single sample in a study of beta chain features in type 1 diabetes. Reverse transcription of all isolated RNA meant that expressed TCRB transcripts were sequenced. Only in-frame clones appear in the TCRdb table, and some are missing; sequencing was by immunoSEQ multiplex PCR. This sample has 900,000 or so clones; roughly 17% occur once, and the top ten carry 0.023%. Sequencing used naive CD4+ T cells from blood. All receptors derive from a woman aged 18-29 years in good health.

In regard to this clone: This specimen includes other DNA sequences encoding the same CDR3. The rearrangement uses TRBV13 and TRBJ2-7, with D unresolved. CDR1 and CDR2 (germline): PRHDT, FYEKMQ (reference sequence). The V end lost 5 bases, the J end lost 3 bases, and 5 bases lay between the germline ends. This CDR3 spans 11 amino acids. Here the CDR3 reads CASSLLYEQYF. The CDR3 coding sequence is TGTGCCAGCAGCCTACTCTACGAGCAGTACTTC.

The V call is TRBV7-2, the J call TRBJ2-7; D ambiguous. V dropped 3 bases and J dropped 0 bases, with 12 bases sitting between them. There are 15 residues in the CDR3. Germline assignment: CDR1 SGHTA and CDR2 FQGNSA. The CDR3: CASSFGSSPSYEQYF. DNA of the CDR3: TGTGCCAGCAGCTTCGGCTCGAGCCCCTCCTACGAGCAGTACTTC.

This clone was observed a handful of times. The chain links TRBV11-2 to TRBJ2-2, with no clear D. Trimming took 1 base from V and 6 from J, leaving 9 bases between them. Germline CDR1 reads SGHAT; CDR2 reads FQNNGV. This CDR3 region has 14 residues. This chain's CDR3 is CASSLATYSGELFF. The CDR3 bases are TGTGCCAGCAGCTTAGCCACATACTCCGGGGAGCTGTTTTTT.

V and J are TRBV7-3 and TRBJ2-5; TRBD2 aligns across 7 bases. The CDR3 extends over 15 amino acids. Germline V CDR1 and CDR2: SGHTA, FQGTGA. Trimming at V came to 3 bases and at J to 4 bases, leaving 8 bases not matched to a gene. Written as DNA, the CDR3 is TGTGCCAGCAGCTTTGCGGGAGTAGTTGGAGAGACCCAGTACTTC. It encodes CASSFAGVVGETQYF.

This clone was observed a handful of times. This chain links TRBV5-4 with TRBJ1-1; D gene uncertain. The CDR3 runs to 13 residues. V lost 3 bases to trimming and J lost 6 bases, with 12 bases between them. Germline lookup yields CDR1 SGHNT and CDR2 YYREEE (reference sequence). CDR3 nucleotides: TGTGCCAGCAGCTCCCGCCTGCGGCCTGAAGCTTTCTTT. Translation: CASSSRLRPEAFF.

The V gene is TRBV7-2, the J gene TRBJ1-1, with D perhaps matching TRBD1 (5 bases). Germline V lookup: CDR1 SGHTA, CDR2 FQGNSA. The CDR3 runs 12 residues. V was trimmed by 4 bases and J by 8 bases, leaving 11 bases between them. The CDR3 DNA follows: TGTGCCAGCAGCTCCCAACGACAGGAAGCTTTCTTT. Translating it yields CASSSQRQEAFF.

CDR3 DNA: TGCACCAGCAGCCTTACACCCACCGGGACTAGAATCCCGGCCACAGATACGCAGTATTTT. Its protein is CTSSLTPTGTRIPATDTQYF. The chain has TRBV1 and TRBJ2-3; TRBD2, the D gene given by the table, was not confirmed from the DNA. TRBV1 is a pseudogene locus. The CDR3 has 20 residues.

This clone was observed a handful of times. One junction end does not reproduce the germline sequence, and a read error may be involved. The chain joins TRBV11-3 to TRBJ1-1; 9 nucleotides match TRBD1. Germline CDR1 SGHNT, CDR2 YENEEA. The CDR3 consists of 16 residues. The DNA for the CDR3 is TGTGCCAGCAGATTAGGGAATCTGGACAGGGGCACTGAAGCTTTCTTT. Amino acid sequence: CASRLGNLDRGTEAFF. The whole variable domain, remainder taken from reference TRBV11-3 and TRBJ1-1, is EAGVVQSPRYKIIEKKQPVAFWCNPISGHNTLYWYLQNLGQGPELLIRYENEEAVDDSQLPKDRFSAERLKGVDSTLKIQPAELGDSAVYLCASRLGNLDRGTEAFFGQGTRLTVV.

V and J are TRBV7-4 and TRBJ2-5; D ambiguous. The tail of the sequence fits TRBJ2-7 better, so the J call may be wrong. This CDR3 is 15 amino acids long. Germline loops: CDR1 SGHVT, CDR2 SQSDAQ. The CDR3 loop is CASNLWGPWGYEQYF. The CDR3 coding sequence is TGTGCCAGCAACCTTTGGGGTCCTTGGGGCTACGAGCAGTACTTC.

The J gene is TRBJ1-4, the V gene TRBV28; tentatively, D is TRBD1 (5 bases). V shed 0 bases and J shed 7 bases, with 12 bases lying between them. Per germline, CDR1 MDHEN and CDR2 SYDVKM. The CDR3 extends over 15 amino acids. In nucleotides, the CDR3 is TGTGCCAGCAGTTTATGGGGCAGGGTCGGTGAAAAACTGTTTTTT. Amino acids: CASSLWGRVGEKLFF.

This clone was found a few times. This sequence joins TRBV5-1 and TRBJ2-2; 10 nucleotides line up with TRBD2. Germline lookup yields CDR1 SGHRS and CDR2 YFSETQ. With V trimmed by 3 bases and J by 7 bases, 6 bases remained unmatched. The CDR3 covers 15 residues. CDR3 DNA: TGCGCCAGCAGCTCGCCAGCGGGAGGGATCGGGGAGCTGTTTTTT. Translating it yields CASSSPAGGIGELFF.

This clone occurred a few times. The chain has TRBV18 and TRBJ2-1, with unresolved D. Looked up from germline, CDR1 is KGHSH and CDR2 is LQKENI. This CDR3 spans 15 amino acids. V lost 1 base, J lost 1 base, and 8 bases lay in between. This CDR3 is CASSPRSQSYNEQFF. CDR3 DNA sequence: TGTGCCAGCTCACCACGGTCTCAATCCTACAATGAGCAGTTCTTC.

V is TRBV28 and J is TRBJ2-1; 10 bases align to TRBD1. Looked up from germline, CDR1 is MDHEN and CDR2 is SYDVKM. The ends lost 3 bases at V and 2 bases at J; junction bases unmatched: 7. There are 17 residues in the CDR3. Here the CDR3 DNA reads TGTGCCAGCAGTTTGGGTGGGGGACAGGGGACCTACAATGAGCAGTTCTTC. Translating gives CASSLGGGQGTYNEQFF. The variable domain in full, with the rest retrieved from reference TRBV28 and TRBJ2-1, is DVKVTQSSRYLVKRTGEKVFLECVQDMDHENMFWYRQDPGLGLRLIYFSYDVKMKEKGDIPEGYSVSREKKERFSLILESASTNQTSMYLCASSLGGGQGTYNEQFFGPGTRLTVL.

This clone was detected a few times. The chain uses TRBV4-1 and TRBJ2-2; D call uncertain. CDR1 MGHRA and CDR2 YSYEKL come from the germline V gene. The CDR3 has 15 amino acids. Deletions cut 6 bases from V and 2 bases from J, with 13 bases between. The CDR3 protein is CASSQPRSNTGELFF. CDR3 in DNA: TGCGCCAGCAGTCAACCCCGTAGCAACACCGGGGAGCTGTTTTTT.

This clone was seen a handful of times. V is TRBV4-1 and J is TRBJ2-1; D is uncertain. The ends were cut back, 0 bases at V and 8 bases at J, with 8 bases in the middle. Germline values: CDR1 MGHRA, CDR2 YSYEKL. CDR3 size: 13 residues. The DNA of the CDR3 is TGCGCCAGCAGCCAAGATCCTAGTCATGAGCAGTTCTTC. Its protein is CASSQDPSHEQFF.

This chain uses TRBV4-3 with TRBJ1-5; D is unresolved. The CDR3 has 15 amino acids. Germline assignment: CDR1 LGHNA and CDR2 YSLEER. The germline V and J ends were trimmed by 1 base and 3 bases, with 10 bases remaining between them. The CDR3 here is CASSQVYTDNQPQHF. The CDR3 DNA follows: TGCGCCAGCAGCCAAGTATATACGGACAATCAGCCCCAGCATTTT.